The 14 T cell receptor beta chains below come from one sample, sequenced in a study of cytomegalovirus exposure and HLA in healthy donors. Primers for the PCR totalled 60 Vbeta and 13 Jbeta. Sequenced by immunoSEQ multiplex PCR; TCRdb stores in-frame clones only, minus some. The data contain around 35,000 clones, around 70% of them seen just once; the ten biggest clones take up roughly 6.3%. The sequencing sample was made of PBMCs. These TCRs come from a man between 25 and 39 years old in good health and CMV-seronegative.

This chain connects TRBV28 to TRBJ2-5, with no clear D. V lost 0 bases and J 1 base, leaving 9 bases between the germline ends. Per the germline V gene, CDR1 is MDHEN and CDR2 is SYDVKM. This CDR3 comprises 15 residues. CDR3 DNA: TGTGCCAGCAGTTTATGGGGCCGGATCCAAGAGACCCAGTACTTC. This translates into CASSLWGRIQETQYF.

This chain links TRBV2 with TRBJ1-1, with unresolved D. CDR1 SNHLY and CDR2 FYNNEI come from the germline V gene. V shed 7 bases and J shed 5 bases, with 11 bases lying between them. This CDR3 has 12 amino acids. Written as DNA, the CDR3 is TGTGCCAGCACCCGCGTCGGGACTGAAGCTTTCTTT. It encodes CASTRVGTEAFF.

The V and J genes are TRBV28 and TRBJ2-7; 9 nucleotides match TRBD2. V trimming: 2 bases; J trimming: 1 base; junction bases outside the gene matches: 3. The CDR3 is 15 amino acids. Germline CDR1 is MDHEN and CDR2 is SYDVKM. For the CDR3, the DNA is TGTGCCAGCAGTTTAGTTCTAGCGGGATCCTACGAGCAGTACTTC. It translates to CASSLVLAGSYEQYF.

The chain has TRBV7-8 and TRBJ2-1; 10 positions agree with TRBD1. The CDR3 length is 17 residues. Germline V gene sequence: CDR1 SGHVS, CDR2 FQNEAQ. Trimming cost V 3 bases and J 8 bases; bases outside gene matches: 13. CDR3 DNA sequence: TGTGCCAGCAGCTTGGAACCGGGACAGGGGATTTATTATGAGCAGTTCTTC. Translating it yields CASSLEPGQGIYYEQFF.

The chain has TRBV18 and TRBJ2-7, with D possibly matching TRBD1 (6 bases). The CDR3 length is 15 residues. Per germline, CDR1 KGHSH and CDR2 LQKENI. V was shortened by 4 bases and J by 12 bases, with 25 bases between the two germline ends. The CDR3 sequence: CASSLRDTGVEPWYF. Written as DNA, the CDR3 is TGTGCCAGCTCACTACGGGACACGGGTGTGGAGCCATGGTACTTC.

The chain carries TRBV28 and TRBJ2-7, with no clear D. This CDR3 contains 14 residues. CDR1 and CDR2 from the germline V gene are MDHEN and SYDVKM. V was trimmed by 0 bases and J by 1 base, leaving 7 bases between them. The CDR3 loop is CASSLWSPSYEQYF. As DNA, the CDR3 is TGTGCCAGCAGTTTATGGTCCCCGTCCTACGAGCAGTACTTC.

This clone was detected only a few times. The rearrangement links TRBV29-1 to TRBJ1-2; D uncertain. V dropped 6 bases and J dropped 8 bases, with 19 bases sitting between them. Germline V CDR1 and CDR2: SQVTM, ANQGSEA. The CDR3 contains 13 residues. The CDR3 loop is CSVLLTEVRGYTF. As DNA, the CDR3 is TGCAGCGTCCTCCTAACGGAGGTTAGGGGCTACACCTTC.

The gene calls are TRBV6-1 and TRBJ2-2; 9 nucleotides line up with TRBD1. V lost 4 bases, J lost 7 bases, and 10 bases stayed unmatched. The CDR3 length is 16 residues. Germline V gene lookup returns CDR1 MNHNS and CDR2 SASEGT. CDR3 protein: CASSVQSGTGFGELFF. The CDR3 nucleotides are TGTGCCAGCAGTGTCCAATCCGGGACAGGGTTCGGGGAGCTGTTTTTT.

The chain combines TRBV28 with TRBJ1-2, with 7 nucleotides matching TRBD1. Trimming at V came to 6 bases and at J to 0 bases, leaving 4 bases not matched to a gene. The CDR3 totals 14 residues. Germline V CDR1 and CDR2: MDHEN, SYDVKM. The CDR3 nucleotides read TGTGCCAGCAGCCCGACAGGGTCTAACTATGGCTACACCTTC. This gives the protein CASSPTGSNYGYTF.

This sequence joins TRBV10-3 and TRBJ2-5; D is possibly TRBD2 (5 bases). The J call is in doubt because the DNA end fits TRBJ2-7 better. The CDR3 is 12 residues long. Germline CDR1 ENHRY, CDR2 SYGVKD. CDR3 region: CAISERGFEQYF. Written as DNA, the CDR3 is TGTGCCATCAGTGAGCGAGGGTTCGAGCAGTACTTC.

CDR3 protein: CASSHPRKASGSKNEQFF. Written as DNA, the CDR3 is TGTGCCAGCAGCCACCCCCGCAAGGCTAGCGGGAGTAAGAATGAGCAGTTCTTC. The rearrangement links TRBV4-2 to TRBJ2-1, with 10 bases lining up with TRBD2. The ends lost 3 bases at V and 7 bases at J; junction bases unmatched: 15. The CDR3 loop spans 18 amino acids. Germline-derived CDR1 and CDR2 are LGHNA and YNFKEQ.

This clone was seen more than once but under ten times. The CDR3: CASSGTGASYNEQFF. In nucleotides, the CDR3 is TGTGCCAGCAGCGGAACAGGGGCTTCCTACAATGAGCAGTTCTTC. The chain is built from TRBV9 and TRBJ2-1; 7 positions agree with TRBD1. Looked up from germline, CDR1 is SGDLS and CDR2 is YYNGEE. This CDR3 spans 15 amino acids. V was clipped by 3 bases and J by 1 base; unmatched bases: 4.

This sequence joins TRBV18 and TRBJ1-1, with D maybe TRBD1 (6 bases). V was cut by 3 bases and J by 2 bases, with 13 bases left in between. The CDR3 is made up of 15 amino acids. The germline V gene encodes CDR1 KGHSH and CDR2 LQKENI. The CDR3 DNA is TGTGCCAGCTCACCGGGTGAACAGGGTAACACTGAAGCTTTCTTT. It codes for CASSPGEQGNTEAFF.

The rearrangement joins TRBV18 to TRBJ1-1; D ambiguous. From germline, CDR1 is KGHSH and CDR2 LQKENI. The CDR3 runs 14 residues. Between the trimmed V and J ends, which lost 0 bases and 2 bases, there was a span of 7 bases. The CDR3 is CASSPPNINTEAFF. The DNA for the CDR3 is TGTGCCAGCTCACCACCAAACATAAACACTGAAGCTTTCTTT.